The sequence of this T cell receptor beta chain was determined in a study of T cell repertoires in cytomegalovirus infection. Study-wide background: It can be stated that public TCR beta signatures indicated CMV infection as well as a matching HLA type.

MiXCR, applied by TCRdb to the reads, yields one record per CDR3 protein. The sample shows some 700,000 distinct CDR3 sequences, approximately 40% of them seen only once. Germline V CDR1 and CDR2: LNHDA, SQIVND (reference sequence). V lost 7 bases, J lost 2 bases, and 14 bases lay in between. CDR3 length: 15 amino acids. V usage is TRBV19 and J usage is TRBJ2-2, with D possibly being TRBD1 (5 bases). The receptor comes from a human donor in good health (CMV status not recorded). Some clones in this sample may be carry-over from other donors' samples. Sequencing used PBMCs. The CDR3 DNA is TGTGCCAGTAAACAGGACCCCTTAAACACCGGGGAGCTGTTTTTT. This codes for CASKQDPLNTGELFF.